These T cell receptor beta chains were read from a single sample in a study of molecular identifiers for immune sequencing clone quantification. TCRdb passed the PCR reads through MiXCR, listing each CDR3 protein once. This sample yields some 580,000 distinct CDR3 sequences, of which about 25% are seen a single time; approximately 0.75% belongs to the top ten. What was sequenced was naive CD8+ T cells from blood, with Jurkat cell RNA spiked in. The receptors derive from a human donor in good health. Some libraries in this study had Jurkat cell RNA spiked in. Both conserved end residues are part of each CDR3. The D gene is left open where the match is weak. The size entry is marked missing in some rows and otherwise reads once, few, many or a size class.

d_call j_call clone_size v_call cdr3_aa cdr3_nt
- TRBJ2-1 - TRBV12-3/TRBV12-4 CASSLEFPKQFF TGTGCCAGCAGTTTGGAGTTTCCAAAGCAGTTCTTC
- TRBJ2-1 - TRBV28 CASSLIISGSNEQFF TGTGCCAGCAGTTTAATAATCTCCGGGAGTAATGAGCAGTTCTTC
- TRBJ1-1 few TRBV9 CASSAARGTEAFF TGTGCCAGCAGCGCGGCGAGGGGGACTGAAGCTTTCTTT
TRBD1 TRBJ2-7 many TRBV28 CASTQGQGPSYEQYF TGTGCCAGCACCCAGGGACAGGGGCCATCCTACGAGCAGTACTTC
TRBD1 TRBJ2-2 few TRBV7-9 CASSSRDRGRRLQSGELFF TGTGCCAGCAGCTCCCGGGACAGGGGGCGCCGTCTTCAGAGCGGGGAGCTGTTTTTT
TRBD2 TRBJ2-1 few TRBV5-1 CASSLSSGGWEQFF TGCGCCAGCAGCTTGTCCAGCGGGGGCTGGGAGCAGTTCTTC
TRBD1 TRBJ2-5 - TRBV7-9 CASSPGQGREPQYF TGTGCCAGCAGCCCCGGACAGGGGCGGGAGCCCCAGTACTTC
- TRBJ1-2 few TRBV15 CATSRQGSYGYTF TGTGCCACCAGCAGGCAGGGAAGCTATGGCTACACCTTC
- TRBJ2-7 - TRBV5-6 CASSLWGRRSYEQYF TGTGCCAGCAGCTTGTGGGGTAGGAGGTCGTACGAGCAGTACTTC
- TRBJ1-2 - TRBV27 CASSLSSGHNYSYTF TGTGCCAGCAGTTTATCTTCAGGGCACAACTATAGCTACACCTTC
TRBD1 TRBJ2-7 - TRBV2 CASRQGVPYEQYF TGTGCCAGCAGGCAGGGGGTCCCCTACGAGCAGTACTTC
- TRBJ2-7 - TRBV6-5 CASTPAAGGTYEQYF TGTGCCAGCACCCCGGCAGCGGGTGGAACCTACGAGCAGTACTTC
- TRBJ2-7 - TRBV7-9 CASTFADYKHYF TGTGCCAGCACCTTTGCCGATTACAAGCACTACTTC
- TRBJ2-2 many TRBV12-3/TRBV12-4 CASSFPLKNTGELFF TGTGCCAGCAGTTTCCCCCTAAAGAACACCGGGGAGCTGTTTTTT
TRBD1 TRBJ2-7 many TRBV10-3 CAISEPGTGALEQYF TGTGCCATCAGTGAGCCCGGGACAGGGGCGCTCGAGCAGTACTTC
- TRBJ2-2 many TRBV11-2 CASLDMGEYTGELFF TGTGCCAGCCTCGATATGGGAGAGTACACCGGGGAGCTGTTTTTT
- TRBJ1-1 many TRBV4-3 CASSQDRQTWLSTEAFF TGCGCCAGCAGCCAAGATCGGCAGACCTGGCTGAGTACTGAAGCTTTCTTT
- TRBJ1-3 few TRBV4-1 CASSQDLASSGNTIYF TGCGCCAGCAGCCAAGATCTGGCGAGCTCTGGAAACACCATATATTTT
TRBD1 TRBJ2-7 - TRBV6-1 CASSEAHSPGQGGYEQYF TGTGCCAGCAGTGAAGCTCATAGCCCGGGACAGGGGGGCTACGAGCAGTACTTC
- TRBJ1-4 many TRBV4-1 CASSRKSDASNEKLFF TGCGCCAGCAGCCGAAAGTCCGATGCTAGTAATGAAAAACTGTTTTTT
- TRBJ2-3 few TRBV27 CASSWDMADTQYF TGTGCCAGCAGTTGGGACATGGCAGATACGCAGTATTTT
TRBD2 TRBJ2-1 many TRBV6-2/TRBV6-3 CASSSLANEQFF TGTGCCAGCAGCTCACTAGCGAATGAGCAGTTCTTC
- TRBJ2-7 few TRBV14 CASSQGNKQYF TGTGCCAGCAGCCAAGGGAACAAGCAGTACTTC